What follows is one T cell receptor beta chain and its context. The data were obtained in a study of T cell changes during pregnancy in multiple sclerosis. This CDR3 has 14 residues. The germline V gene has CDR1 MNHNS and CDR2 SASEGT. Trimming took 7 bases from V and 4 from J; bases not matched to a gene: 6. Data came from immunoSEQ multiplex PCR; TCRdb stores just in-frame clones and leaves some out. The repertoire holds over 40,000 clones, over 80% seen once, with around 5% in the top ten. The sequenced sample was peripheral blood, obtained in the first trimester of pregnancy. The receptor's source is a female donor in good health, enrolled as a control in a pregnancy study. V gene TRBV6-1 combines with J gene TRBJ2-1; TRBD2 agrees at 8 bases. CDR3 DNA sequence: TGTGCCAGCACCGATAGCGGGGATTACAATGAGCAGTTCTTC. Residues: CASTDSGDYNEQFF.